The clone carrying this TCR beta chain was observed a few times. Germline assignment: CDR1 SGHTA and CDR2 FQGNSA. V was cut by 5 bases and J by 10 bases, with 15 bases left in between. The length of the CDR3 is 14 residues. Sequencing used immunoSEQ multiplex PCR; TCRdb keeps in-frame clones, though not all of them. The data contain around 100,000 clones, just under 90% of them seen just once; the ten biggest clones take up under 6%. The entry originates in a study of blood T cell repertoires in COVID-19. This receptor was obtained from a woman aged 50 to 60 with acute or convalescent COVID-19. Material: peripheral blood. This chain uses TRBV7-2 with TRBJ1-6; D possibly corresponds to TRBD1 (5 bases). In DNA, the CDR3 is TGTGCCAGCAGCAAGGGGAGGGGAGAATCACCCCTCCACTTT. Its protein product is CASSKGRGESPLHF. Full variable domain (rest looked up from reference TRBV7-2 and TRBJ1-6): GAGVSQSPSNKVTEKGKDVELRCDPISGHTALYWYRQSLGQGLEFLIYFQGNSAPDKSGLPSDRFSAERTGGSVSTLTIQRTQQEDSAVYLCASSKGRGESPLHFGNGTRLTVT.